This T cell receptor (beta chain) was sequenced in a study of blood T cell repertoires in COVID-19. Across the study: Samples taken during acute and convalescent COVID-19 were collected in the United States, Italy and Spain.

The authors' processing: Reference gene primers were amplified, and this amplification served to estimate nucleated cell counts. Clones were sequenced by immunoSEQ multiplex PCR, and TCRdb holds only the in-frame ones, with some missing. V and J calls and clone size are as listed in that table; D and trimming were resolved from the DNA. The table lists about 99,000 clones, around 90% of them singletons. Germline-derived CDR1 and CDR2 are LGHDT and YNNKEL (reference sequence). V gave up 4 bases and J gave up 2 bases, with 5 bases separating them. This CDR3 is built from 12 residues. Sequencing was performed on peripheral blood. This TCR was recovered from a human donor in a cohort sampled during active COVID-19. The genes are TRBV3-1 (or the pseudogene TRBV3-2) and TRBJ1-2; D call uncertain. The CDR3 DNA follows: TGTGCCAGCAGCCTCGGGAACTATGGCTACACCTTC. As protein: CASSLGNYGYTF.